The next 32 T cell receptor beta chains were all read from a single sample in a study of regulatory T cells in long-lasting Graves disease. To make TCR beta libraries, researchers used iRepertoire HTBI primers and Arm-PCR of CDR3 regions. TCRdb recomputed calls from the multiplex PCR reads with MiXCR, one row per CDR3 protein. The sample lists about 450,000 distinct CDR3 sequences; about 20% were seen once. Specified time point: persistent/refractory GD, antithyroid drugs over 5 years with positive TRAb. With RNA extracted from PBMCs as input, the TCR library was made. The source was peripheral blood mononuclear cells (PBMCs), collected when the disease was refractory, from a patient treated with antithyroid drugs. These receptors were collected from a female donor with Graves disease.

This clonotype was observed at least ten times. The chain is built from TRBV12-3 or TRBV12-4 and TRBJ1-1; 7 bases match TRBD1. Germline trimming cut 6 bases from V and 5 bases from J; bases unmatched to any gene: 9. The CDR3 length is 14 residues. The CDR3 protein is CASRLEGAWTEAFF. CDR3 nucleotide sequence: TGTGCCAGCAGGTTGGAGGGGGCCTGGACTGAAGCTTTCTTT.

This clonotype was picked up many times. This rearrangement joins TRBV7-4 to TRBJ2-5; possible D gene TRBD1, 5 bases. The CDR3 is made up of 13 amino acids. The V and J ends lost 3 bases and 5 bases respectively, with 10 bases between them. Germline CDR1 and CDR2: SGHVT and SQSDAQ. As DNA, the CDR3 is TGTGCCAGCAGCTTCTGGACACGGGAGACCCAGTACTTC. Translation gives CASSFWTRETQYF. Drawing the rest from reference TRBV7-4 and TRBJ2-5, the complete variable domain is GAGVSQSPRYKVAKRGRDVALRCDSISGHVTLYWYRQTLGQGSEVLTYSQSDAQRDKSGRPSGRFSAERPERSVSTLKIQRTEQGDSAVYLCASSFWTRETQYFGPGTRLLVL.

This clonotype has at least ten counts. The chain links TRBV2 to TRBJ2-7, with no clear D. CDR3 length equals 13 residues. The germline V gene has CDR1 SNHLY and CDR2 FYNNEI. V was cut by 4 bases and J by 2 bases, with 9 bases left in between. CDR3 amino acids: CASSVKRTYEQYF. In nucleotides, the CDR3 is TGTGCCAGCAGTGTGAAGCGCACCTACGAGCAGTACTTC.

The chain joins TRBV10-3 to TRBJ2-1, with 9 bases aligning to TRBD2. With V trimmed by 8 bases and J by 9 bases, 11 bases remained unmatched. This CDR3 has 14 residues. Germline CDR1 and CDR2: ENHRY and SYGVKD. CDR3 protein: CAISASGMGGEQFF. The CDR3 region has the DNA TGTGCCATCTCCGCTAGCGGGATGGGTGGTGAGCAGTTCTTC.

This clonotype has a handful of counts. This sequence joins TRBV5-1 and TRBJ2-5; 15 nucleotides match TRBD2. The J segment lost 3 bases and the V segment lost 1 base, leaving 10 bases of the junction unmatched. CDR3 length equals 19 residues. In germline, CDR1 is SGHRS, CDR2 YFSETQ. The CDR3 is CASSLTGLAGGRFEETQYF. CDR3 DNA: TGCGCCAGCAGCTTGACCGGACTAGCGGGAGGGCGGTTCGAAGAGACCCAGTACTTC.

A note on this clonotype: A far bigger clonotype differs at one base, so this is likely a read error. This chain uses TRBV6-9 with TRBJ2-7, with D perhaps matching TRBD1 or TRBD2 (5 bases each). This CDR3 spans 14 amino acids. Germline CDR1 and CDR2: MNHGY and SVAAGI. CDR3 in DNA: TGTGCCGGCAGTTACAACACGGGGCTTTACGAGCAGTACTTC. It is translated as CAGSYNTGLYEQYF.

This clonotype was seen many times. The rearrangement links TRBV11-2 to TRBJ1-1; TRBD1 is a possible D gene (5 bases). Trimming shortened V by 0 bases and J by 1 base, and 12 bases separated the two germline ends. Per germline, CDR1 SGHAT and CDR2 FQNNGV. This CDR3 spans 16 amino acids. CDR3 in DNA: TGTGCCAGCAGCTTAGATCTCAGGGTCTCGAACACTGAAGCTTTCTTT. Amino acids: CASSLDLRVSNTEAFF. Using reference TRBV11-2 and TRBJ1-1 for the parts outside the CDR3, the full variable domain is EAGVAQSPRYKIIEKRQSVAFWCNPISGHATLYWYQQILGQGPKLLIQFQNNGVVDDSQLPKDRFSAERLKGVDSTLKIQPAKLEDSAVYLCASSLDLRVSNTEAFFGQGTRLTVV.

This clonotype was found a few times. V and J are TRBV4-3 and TRBJ1-2; perhaps TRBD1 as D (6 bases). The CDR3 is 14 residues long. Germline assignment: CDR1 LGHNA and CDR2 YSLEER. V shed 1 base and J shed 6 bases, with 12 bases lying between them. The CDR3 protein is CASSQVQGTDGYTF. For the CDR3, the DNA is TGCGCCAGCAGCCAAGTACAGGGTACGGATGGCTACACCTTC.

To note about this clonotype: Given a much more abundant clone one base away, this may be a read error. The chain joins TRBV24-1 to TRBJ2-6; maybe TRBD1 (5 bases). The CDR3 is made up of 15 amino acids. In germline, CDR1 is KGHDR, CDR2 SFDVKD. CDR3 residues: CATSDYISGANILTF. CDR3 sequence (DNA): TGTGCCACCAGTGATTATATATCTGGGGCCAACATCCTGACTTTC.

The chain recombines TRBV6-1 with TRBJ2-2; 11 nucleotides match TRBD2. The CDR3 consists of 14 residues. The germline V gene encodes CDR1 MNHNS and CDR2 SASEGT. Unmatched junction bases numbered 6, after V lost 8 bases and J lost 7 bases. The CDR3 nucleotides are TGTGCCAGCCGACTAGCGGGACGAGGCGGGGAGCTGTTTTTT. Encoded protein: CASRLAGRGGELFF.

This clonotype was seen at least ten times. Germline is not matched at one junction end, which may reflect a read error. The chain combines TRBV2 with TRBJ2-2; D call uncertain. The CDR3 is 15 amino acids. Germline CDR1 is SNHLY and CDR2 is FYNNEI. The CDR3 DNA sequence: TGTGCCAGCAGTGAAGCGGGTCGGTTCACCAGGGAGCTGTTTTTT. Residues: CASSEAGRFTRELFF.

The rearrangement uses TRBV29-1 and TRBJ2-2; D is uncertain. CDR1 and CDR2 from the germline V gene are SQVTM and ANQGSEA. The CDR3 spans 11 residues. CDR3 sequence: CSTLFTGELFF. Written as DNA, the CDR3 is TGCAGTACTTTGTTCACCGGGGAGCTGTTTTTT.

A remark on this clonotype: This may be a read error: a much more frequent sequence differs by one nucleotide. The chain couples TRBV2 to TRBJ2-7; 7 bases agree with TRBD2. CDR3 length: 14 residues. Germline CDR1 is SNHLY and CDR2 is FYNNEI. This CDR3 is CASSALAGEYGQYF. The CDR3 DNA follows: TGTGCCAGCAGTGCCTTGGCGGGAGAATACGGGCAGTACTTC.

The chain combines TRBV20-1 with TRBJ1-2; TRBD1 might be the D (6 bases). Trimming took 0 bases from V and 4 from J, leaving 12 bases between them. Germline values: CDR1 DFQATT, CDR2 SNEGSKA (reference sequence). The CDR3 consists of 14 residues. CDR3 sequence (DNA): TGCAGTGCTAGAGATATGGGGGCCGGCTATGGCTACACCTTC. This gives the protein CSARDMGAGYGYTF.

This clonotype was counted between two and nine times. V gene TRBV7-2 combines with J gene TRBJ2-5; D gene ambiguous. V was shortened by 5 bases and J by 5 bases, with 18 bases between the two germline ends. The CDR3 sequence is 15 residues long. From germline, CDR1 is SGHTA and CDR2 FQGNSA. The CDR3 is CASSQLSSPGETQYF. CDR3 DNA: TGTGCCAGCAGCCAGCTCAGTAGTCCCGGGGAGACCCAGTACTTC.

The V call is TRBV27, the J call TRBJ2-1; D remains ambiguous. The V and J ends lost 2 bases and 1 base respectively, with 12 bases between them. The CDR3 has 16 residues. The germline V gene has CDR1 MNHEY and CDR2 SMNVEV (reference sequence). The DNA for the CDR3 is TGTGCCAGCAGTTTAAGGTCGCACCTTTCCTACAATGAGCAGTTCTTC. This encodes CASSLRSHLSYNEQFF.

CDR3 DNA: TGCGCCAGCAGTCACCTCAGGGGCCGGCTTAGAGAGACCCAGTACTTC. Translation gives CASSHLRGRLRETQYF. This chain links TRBV5-1 with TRBJ2-5; weak D call: TRBD1 (6 bases). Per the germline V gene, CDR1 is SGHRS and CDR2 is YFSETQ. Trimming took off 5 bases at V and 4 bases at J, with 21 bases between the two ends. The CDR3 sequence is 16 residues long.

This clonotype was counted many times. This chain uses TRBV29-1 with TRBJ1-6; D perhaps matches TRBD1 (5 bases). Per germline, CDR1 SQVTM and CDR2 ANQGSEA. The CDR3 runs to 13 residues. Trimming left V 6 bases short and J 5 bases short, with 11 bases between. Here the CDR3 DNA reads TGCAGCGTGGGGGACGGAAATAATTCACCCCTCCACTTT. Its translation: CSVGDGNNSPLHF.

This clonotype was observed a handful of times. The chain couples TRBV6-2 or TRBV6-3 to TRBJ1-5; TRBD1 aligns across 11 bases. This CDR3 region has 16 residues. From germline, CDR1 is MNHEY and CDR2 SVGEGT. Unmatched junction bases numbered 4, after V lost 6 bases and J lost 0 bases. The CDR3 sequence is CASRGQGEPSNQPQHF. In nucleotides, the CDR3 is TGTGCCAGCAGGGGACAGGGGGAGCCTAGCAATCAGCCCCAGCATTTT.

V usage is TRBV28 and J usage is TRBJ2-1; unclear D gene. Trimming left V 5 bases short and J 8 bases short, with 10 bases between. The CDR3 is 12 amino acids. From germline, CDR1 is MDHEN and CDR2 SYDVKM. The CDR3 bases are TGTGCCAGCAGTCCCGACTGGCATGAGCAGTTCTTC. Translation gives CASSPDWHEQFF.

A note on this clonotype: A single base separates this from a much larger clone, so it may be a read error. The chain combines TRBV6-2 or TRBV6-3 with TRBJ2-5; 10 bases map to TRBD1. CDR1 and CDR2 from the germline V gene are MNHEY and SVGEGT. The CDR3 is 15 amino acids. The CDR3 bases are TGTGCCAGCAGTGAAGGACAGGGGGACGGGAGGACCCAGTGCTTC. This sequence encodes CASSEGQGDGRTQCF.

This chain uses TRBV3-1 with TRBJ1-1, with D perhaps matching TRBD1 (5 bases). CDR1 is LGHDT, CDR2 YNNKEL, per germline (reference sequence). V gave up 4 bases and J gave up 10 bases, with 16 bases separating them. The CDR3 extends over 13 amino acids. The CDR3 DNA reads TGTGCCAGCAGCCTCCGGGACTCACAAGGAGCTTTCTTT. The encoded protein is CASSLRDSQGAFF.

This chain links TRBV19 with TRBJ1-5, with D maybe TRBD1 (6 bases). The CDR3 length is 19 residues. V was cut by 0 bases and J by 0 bases, with 18 bases left in between. Per germline, CDR1 LNHDA and CDR2 SQIVND (reference sequence). CDR3 nucleotides: TGTGCCAGTAGTATAGATCGGAGGGGGGTAGCCGATAGCAATCAGCCCCAGCATTTT. Translating it yields CASSIDRRGVADSNQPQHF.

There are a few counts of this clonotype. The genes are TRBV29-1 and TRBJ1-2; 8 bases map to TRBD1. From germline, CDR1 is SQVTM and CDR2 ANQGSEA. J gave up 7 bases and V 6 bases, and 10 bases lay outside the gene matches. This CDR3 comprises 13 residues. The CDR3 DNA sequence: TGCAGCGTCACGGACAGGGCTGGAAGTGGCTACACCTTC. The encoded protein is CSVTDRAGSGYTF.

There are many counts of this clonotype. The chain links TRBV20-1 to TRBJ2-7; D gene ambiguous. Per germline, CDR1 DFQATT and CDR2 SNEGSKA (reference sequence). The CDR3 runs 13 residues. V lost 6 bases and J lost 2, with 14 bases in between. CDR3 sequence: CSALRSGTYEQYF. The CDR3 DNA reads TGCAGTGCCCTCCGCTCCGGAACCTACGAGCAGTACTTC.

The CDR3 sequence is CSAPGLAGGTGELFF. The CDR3 DNA is TGCAGTGCTCCCGGACTAGCGGGAGGGACCGGGGAGCTGTTTTTT. V is TRBV20-1 and J is TRBJ2-2; 15 positions agree with TRBD2. Per the germline V gene, CDR1 is DFQATT and CDR2 is SNEGSKA (reference sequence). V trimming: 5 bases; J trimming: 5 bases; junction bases outside the gene matches: 3. The CDR3 spans 15 residues.

This clonotype was seen ten or more times. The chain combines TRBV28 with TRBJ1-2; possibly TRBD1 for D (6 bases). V lost 1 base to trimming and J lost 4 bases, with 19 bases between them. The CDR3 consists of 17 residues. Germline CDR1 and CDR2: MDHEN and SYDVKM. Here the CDR3 reads CASSLLVGGGPSYGYTF. The CDR3, as DNA: TGTGCCAGCAGTTTATTAGTTGGGGGCGGTCCTTCCTATGGCTACACCTTC.

This clonotype was counted at least ten times. The chain carries TRBV29-1 and TRBJ2-5; D assignment may be TRBD1 or TRBD2 (5 bases each). CDR3 length: 12 residues. V lost 0 bases and J lost 5, with 7 bases in between. CDR1 SQVTM and CDR2 ANQGSEA come from the germline V gene. The CDR3 DNA sequence: TGCAGCGTTGAAGAGGGGGAGGAGACCCAGTACTTC. This gives the protein CSVEEGEETQYF.

J is TRBJ1-1 and V is TRBV5-6; 8 positions match TRBD1. CDR1 and CDR2 (germline): SGHDT, YYEEEE. The CDR3 is 17 amino acids. The V and J ends lost 3 bases and 6 bases, in that order; junction bases with no gene match: 16. The CDR3, as DNA: TGTGCCAGCAGCTCGCCGGGACAGGTCTTTTTCGGCGCTGAAGCTTTCTTT. This sequence encodes CASSSPGQVFFGAEAFF.

This clonotype turned up a few times. The chain combines TRBV7-2 with TRBJ2-2; TRBD2 matches at 7 bases. In germline, CDR1 is SGHTA, CDR2 FQGNSA. The CDR3 contains 17 residues. V trimming: 5 bases; J trimming: 6 bases; junction bases outside the gene matches: 15. The CDR3 sequence: CASSTLAVPPSAGELFF. In DNA, the CDR3 is TGTGCCAGCAGCACGCTAGCGGTTCCGCCGTCGGCCGGGGAGCTGTTTTTT.

This clonotype was seen more than once but under ten times. One junction end does not reproduce the germline sequence, and a read error may be involved. This chain connects TRBV9 to TRBJ1-3, with TRBD1 matching over 9 bases. Germline CDR1 SGDLS, CDR2 YYNGEE. The CDR3 contains 16 residues. CDR3 DNA sequence: TGTACCAGCAGCGTAGGGGGACAGGGAATCGGAAACACCATATATTTT. Translating it yields CTSSVGGQGIGNTIYF.

The chain combines TRBV7-2 with TRBJ2-7; 9 bases agree with TRBD2. From germline, CDR1 is SGHTA and CDR2 FQGNSA. The CDR3 extends over 16 amino acids. V gave up 1 base and J gave up 0 bases; unmatched junction bases: 4. This chain's CDR3 is CASSLEAGGPSYEQYF. Here the CDR3 DNA reads TGTGCCAGCAGCTTAGAGGCGGGAGGGCCCTCCTACGAGCAGTACTTC.